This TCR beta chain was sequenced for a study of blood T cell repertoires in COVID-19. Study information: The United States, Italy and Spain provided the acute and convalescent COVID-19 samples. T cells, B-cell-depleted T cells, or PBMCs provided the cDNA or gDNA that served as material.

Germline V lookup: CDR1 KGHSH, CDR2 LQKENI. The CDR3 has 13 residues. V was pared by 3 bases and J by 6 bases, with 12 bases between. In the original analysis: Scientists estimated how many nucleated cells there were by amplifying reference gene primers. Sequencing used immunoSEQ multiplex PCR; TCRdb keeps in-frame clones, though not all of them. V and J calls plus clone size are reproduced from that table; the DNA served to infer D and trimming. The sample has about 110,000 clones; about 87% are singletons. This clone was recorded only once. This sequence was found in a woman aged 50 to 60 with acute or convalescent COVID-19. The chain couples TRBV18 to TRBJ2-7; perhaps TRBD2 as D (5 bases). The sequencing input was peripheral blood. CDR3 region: CASSPTRDSEQYF. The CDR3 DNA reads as TGTGCCAGCTCACCTACTCGGGATAGCGAGCAGTACTTC.